The present T cell receptor beta chain was sequenced within a study of blood T cell repertoires in COVID-19. Sequenced by immunoSEQ multiplex PCR; TCRdb stores in-frame clones only, minus some. The sample lists about 150,000 clones, roughly 76% occurring once. V lost 8 bases, J lost 2 bases, and 13 bases stayed unmatched. Germline assignment: CDR1 LGHDT and CDR2 YNNKEL (reference sequence). The CDR3 consists of 16 residues. The sample holds one count of this clone. The TCR originated in a human donor with acute or convalescent COVID-19. The donor label of this sample is uncertain. The chain is built from TRBV3-1 (or the pseudogene TRBV3-2) and TRBJ2-3; 7 bases map to TRBD1. Sequencing input: peripheral blood. DNA for the CDR3: TGTGCCAGCGCAAAAACCGGGACAGTGAACACAGATACGCAGTATTTT. Translating gives CASAKTGTVNTDTQYF.